The 17 T cell receptor beta chains reported below all come from one sample, sequenced in a study of blood T cells in healthy people across ages (dated by TCRdb to the mid-2010s). Library creation used 5' RACE. The sample was run on an Illumina HiSeq 2500. A second roughly 6 to 12 cycle PCR used a sample-barcoded 5' primer and a J-beta primer mix. TCRdb trimmed the raw reads at Q25, called clones with MiXCR and kept productive beta chains. Under each unique CDR3 protein, matching rows form one entry showing the most common genes and DNA. Present in this sample are about 290,000 distinct CDR3 sequences, 27% of which were seen just once. The leading ten clones occupy 29% of the sample. Sequencing was performed on blood. The source is a woman aged 70 to 79 in good health.

This clonotype was detected a few times. Written as DNA, the CDR3 is TGCGCCAGCAGCTTGGGACAGGGGACATATGGCTACACCTTC. Encoded protein: CASSLGQGTYGYTF. The chain couples TRBV5-1 to TRBJ1-2; 8 nucleotides line up with TRBD1. Per germline, CDR1 SGHRS and CDR2 YFSETQ. This CDR3 has 14 amino acids. Trimming at V came to 0 bases and at J to 5 bases, leaving 3 bases not matched to a gene.

To note about this clonotype: Its ends do not fully match the called genes, so a read error is possible. The CDR3 region has the DNA TGTGCCAGCAGCCCTAACAGGGGCAACACCTGGGAGCTGTTTTTT. The encoded protein is CASSPNRGNTWELFF. This sequence joins TRBV7-3 and TRBJ2-2; 7 positions match TRBD1. This CDR3 comprises 15 residues. From germline, CDR1 is SGHTA and CDR2 FQGTGA.

Many counts were recorded for this clonotype. The chain has TRBV7-2 and TRBJ2-5; no clear D gene. The germline gives CDR1 SGHTA, CDR2 FQGNSA. V dropped 4 bases and J dropped 5 bases, with 11 bases sitting between them. CDR3 length: 13 amino acids. The CDR3 nucleotides read TGTGCCAGCAGCTACTCTTCGGCGGAGACCCAGTACTTC. Its translation: CASSYSSAETQYF.

This chain links TRBV6-2 or TRBV6-3 with TRBJ2-1; 11 nucleotides match TRBD2. The CDR3 runs 15 residues. The trim removed 8 bases at V and 4 bases at J, leaving 7 bases unmatched. Germline CDR1 and CDR2: MNHEY and SVGEGT. CDR3 nucleotides: TGTGCCAGCGGCCCCTGGACTAGCGGGTACAATGAGCAGTTCTTC. The encoded protein is CASGPWTSGYNEQFF.

This rearrangement joins TRBV11-2 to TRBJ2-2, with D possibly TRBD2 on 5 matching bases. The CDR3 totals 14 residues. CDR1 is SGHAT and CDR2 is FQNNGV in the germline V gene. Trimming stripped 6 bases from V and 8 bases from J, with 16 bases between. DNA for the CDR3: TGTGCCAGCAGGCGGAGGATTAGCCTTGGGGAGCTGTTTTTT. Residues: CASRRRISLGELFF.

The chain uses TRBV7-8 and TRBJ2-5, with D perhaps matching TRBD2 (7 bases). Germline V lookup: CDR1 SGHVS, CDR2 FQNEAQ. The CDR3 runs 17 residues. V was shortened by 4 bases and J by 5 bases, with 23 bases between the two germline ends. The CDR3 region is CASSSRQGRGAFETQYF. CDR3 DNA: TGTGCCAGCAGCTCAAGGCAGGGACGGGGGGCCTTTGAGACCCAGTACTTC.

The CDR3 bases are TGCAGTGCTAGTCCGGCAATACTCATCCAAGAGACCCAGTACTTC. It yields the protein CSASPAILIQETQYF. The V and J genes are TRBV20-1 and TRBJ2-5; D call uncertain. Germline assignment: CDR1 DFQATT and CDR2 SNEGSKA (reference sequence). Trimming took off 3 bases at V and 1 base at J, with 15 bases between the two ends. The CDR3 length is 15 residues.

The table lists this clonotype with a few counts. The V call is TRBV6-5, the J call TRBJ1-4, with D tentatively TRBD1 (5 bases). The germline CDR1 and CDR2 sequences are MNHEY and SVGAGI. The V gene lost 0 bases and the J gene lost 8 bases, with 10 bases spanning the gap. There are 14 residues in the CDR3. CDR3 coding DNA: TGTGCCAGCAGTTACTCGAGGGGTGAAGAAAAACTGTTTTTT. It codes for CASSYSRGEEKLFF.

This chain connects TRBV5-1 to TRBJ1-1, with D possibly being TRBD1 (5 bases). V lost 7 bases and J lost 2, with 21 bases in between. In germline, CDR1 is SGHRS, CDR2 YFSETQ. This CDR3 comprises 16 residues. The CDR3 region is CASQMDGGLINTEAFF. CDR3 nucleotides: TGCGCCAGCCAGATGGACGGGGGTCTTATTAACACTGAAGCTTTCTTT. Supplemented by reference TRBV5-1 and TRBJ1-1, the full variable domain reads KAGVTQTPRYLIKTRGQQVTLSCSPISGHRSVSWYQQTPGQGLQFLFEYFSETQRNKGNFPGRFSGRQFSNSRSEMNVSTLELGDSALYLCASQMDGGLINTEAFFGQGTRLTVV.

The rearrangement joins TRBV20-1 to TRBJ2-1; D gene ambiguous. V gave up 2 bases and J gave up 10 bases, with 9 bases separating them. Germline V CDR1 and CDR2: DFQATT, SNEGSKA (reference sequence). This CDR3 region has 11 residues. CDR3 sequence reads: CSARPFVEQFF. The CDR3 DNA is TGCAGTGCTAGACCGTTCGTCGAGCAGTTCTTC.

The V and J genes are TRBV5-6 and TRBJ2-4, with TRBD2 identical over 7 bases. V was clipped by 7 bases and J by 1 base; unmatched bases: 11. Germline V gene lookup returns CDR1 SGHDT and CDR2 YYEEEE. This CDR3 has 16 residues. This chain's CDR3 is CASSPMGGSAKNIQYF. In nucleotides, the CDR3 is TGTGCCAGCTCTCCCATGGGCGGGAGTGCCAAAAACATTCAGTACTTC.

This clonotype showed up just a few times. The chain uses TRBV28 and TRBJ2-3, with 8 bases identical to TRBD2. CDR3 length equals 15 residues. Germline loops: CDR1 MDHEN, CDR2 SYDVKM. Germline trimming cut 6 bases from V and 4 bases from J; bases unmatched to any gene: 9. The CDR3: CASSTLSGSSDTQYF. The CDR3 bases are TGTGCCAGCAGCACCCTGAGCGGGAGTTCAGATACGCAGTATTTT.

This clonotype was recorded many times. This chain joins TRBV6-2 or TRBV6-3 and TRBJ2-4, with TRBD2 matching over 8 bases. Germline values: CDR1 MNHEY, CDR2 SVGEGT. V dropped 5 bases and J dropped 1; count of bases not matched to a gene: 7. The CDR3 is 16 residues long. The DNA of the CDR3 is TGTGCCAGCAGTCCAAGCGGGAGTGGGGCCAAAAACATTCAGTACTTC. This translates into CASSPSGSGAKNIQYF.

This clonotype was observed a single time. This rearrangement joins TRBV5-6 to TRBJ1-4; the match to TRBD1 covers 8 bases. CDR1 SGHDT and CDR2 YYEEEE come from the germline V gene. This CDR3 has 16 residues. Trimming took 0 bases from V and 3 from J; bases not matched to a gene: 4. The CDR3, as DNA: TGTGCCAGCAGCTTGGGGCAGGGGGCTGCTAATGAAAAACTGTTTTTT. This codes for CASSLGQGAANEKLFF.

The chain carries TRBV7-9 and TRBJ2-5, with TRBD2 matching 8 bases. Near its end, the DNA agrees better with TRBJ2-7, so the J call may be wrong. Germline CDR1 is SEHNR and CDR2 is FQNEAQ (reference sequence). This CDR3 comprises 14 residues. CDR3 sequence reads: CASSLSGSGNEQYV. CDR3 nucleotide sequence: TGTGCCAGCAGCTTGAGCGGGAGCGGTAACGAGCAGTACGTC.

This clonotype was recorded a few times. The V gene is TRBV7-9, the J gene TRBJ2-5, with D maybe TRBD2 (6 bases). CDR1 and CDR2 from the germline V gene are SEHNR and FQNEAQ (reference sequence). Trimming pared 8 bases from V and 5 bases from J, leaving 12 bases between. The CDR3 is 12 residues long. CDR3 in amino acids: CASGGNVETQYF. As DNA, the CDR3 is TGTGCCAGCGGAGGGAATGTGGAGACCCAGTACTTC.

There are a few counts of this clonotype. The rearrangement uses TRBV6-1 and TRBJ2-2, with D possibly TRBD1 on 5 matching bases. The CDR3 loop spans 16 amino acids. The germline V gene encodes CDR1 MNHNS and CDR2 SASEGT. Trimming pared 10 bases from V and 1 base from J, leaving 19 bases between. The CDR3 loop is CATIQGAVQNTGELFF. The DNA of the CDR3 is TGTGCCACCATCCAGGGTGCTGTTCAGAACACCGGGGAGCTGTTTTTT.